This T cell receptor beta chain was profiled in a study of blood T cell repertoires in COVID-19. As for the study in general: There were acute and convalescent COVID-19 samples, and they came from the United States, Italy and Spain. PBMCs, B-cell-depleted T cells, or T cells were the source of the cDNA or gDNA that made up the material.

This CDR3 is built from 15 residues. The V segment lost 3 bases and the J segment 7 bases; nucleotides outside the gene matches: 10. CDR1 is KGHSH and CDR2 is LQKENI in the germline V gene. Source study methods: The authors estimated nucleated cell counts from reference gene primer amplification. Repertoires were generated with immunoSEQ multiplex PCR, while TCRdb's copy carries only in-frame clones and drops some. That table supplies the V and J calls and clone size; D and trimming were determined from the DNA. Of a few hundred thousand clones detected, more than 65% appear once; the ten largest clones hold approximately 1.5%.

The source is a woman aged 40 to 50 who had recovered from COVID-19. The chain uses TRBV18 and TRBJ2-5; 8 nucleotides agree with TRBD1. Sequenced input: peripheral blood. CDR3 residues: CASSPPTGALGTQYF. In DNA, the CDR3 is TGTGCCAGCTCACCGCCGACAGGGGCCCTGGGGACCCAGTACTTC.